This T cell receptor (beta chain) was captured in a study of T cells in Graves' hyperthyroidism and ophthalmopathy. Germline CDR1 reads SNHLY; CDR2 reads FYNNEI. This CDR3 is built from 14 residues. Trimming cost V 4 bases and J 5 bases, with 15 bases left between them. Newly diagnosed hyperthyroidism, duration under 2 months, in patients aged 18 to 65. The study collected blood at first hyperthyroidism diagnosis, before any ophthalmopathy symptoms arose. Fresh 10 ml peripheral blood yielded PBMCs. Amplification of TCR beta CDR3 regions used RNA as the template. During a first-round RT-PCR of the TCR CDR3, the HTBI primer set was used. TCRdb re-called the multiplex PCR reads through MiXCR, storing one row per CDR3 protein. This table holds some 600,000 distinct CDR3 sequences, more than 11% found once.

The clonotype originates from a woman aged 25 to 39 with Graves' hyperthyroidism that later progressed to Graves' ophthalmopathy. The rearrangement joins TRBV2 to TRBJ2-7; D is undetermined. The sample comprised blood. CDR3: CASSVEGFSNEQYF. The CDR3 coding sequence is TGTGCCAGCAGTGTGGAAGGGTTTAGTAACGAGCAGTACTTC.